The 10 T cell receptor beta chains below come from one sample, sequenced in a study of blood T cell repertoires in COVID-19. Generated by immunoSEQ multiplex PCR, the TCRdb table keeps only in-frame clones and is missing some. Here the sample spans approximately 500,000 clones, 75% to 90% being singletons. The sample comprised peripheral blood. The receptors were sampled from a human donor in a cohort sampled during active COVID-19.

The chain couples TRBV7-2 to TRBJ2-7; 11 bases agree with TRBD2. CDR1 and CDR2 (germline): SGHTA, FQGNSA. V lost 7 bases and J lost 4; bases outside the gene matches: 6. CDR3 length equals 14 residues. CDR3: CASNLAGGVYEQYF. CDR3 bases: TGTGCCAGCAACCTAGCGGGAGGTGTGTACGAGCAGTACTTC.

The rearrangement joins TRBV3-1 (or the pseudogene TRBV3-2) to TRBJ1-4; 9 bases are shared with TRBD1. The CDR3 loop spans 16 amino acids. J was trimmed by 7 bases and V by 4 bases; bases with no gene match: 10. Per the germline V gene, CDR1 is LGHDT and CDR2 is YNNKEL (reference sequence). The CDR3 region has the DNA TGTGCCAGCAGCCCTATCTCGGACAGGGGTAGTGAAAAACTGTTTTTT. Its protein is CASSPISDRGSEKLFF.

The chain recombines TRBV19 with TRBJ2-7; TRBD1 agrees at 7 bases. V lost 7 bases to trimming and J lost 10 bases; unmatched junction nucleotides: 13. The CDR3 is 13 amino acids. Germline V gene sequence: CDR1 LNHDA, CDR2 SQIVND (reference sequence). The CDR3 loop is CASNKAEGGLQYF. As DNA, the CDR3 is TGTGCCAGTAACAAGGCCGAAGGGGGCCTTCAGTACTTC. The variable domain in full, completed from reference TRBV19 and TRBJ2-7, reads DGGITQSPKYLFRKEGQNVTLSCEQNLNHDAMYWYRQDPGQGLRLIYYSQIVNDFQKGDIAEGYSVSREKKESFPLTVTSAQKNPTAFYLCASNKAEGGLQYFGPGTRLTVT.

V and J are TRBV5-6 and TRBJ1-2, with D maybe TRBD1 (5 bases). Trimming pared 1 base from V and 1 base from J, leaving 17 bases between. The CDR3 has 17 residues. Germline CDR1 SGHDT, CDR2 YYEEEE. The CDR3 region is CASSLWGRAKINYGYTF. The CDR3 nucleotides read TGTGCCAGCAGCTTGTGGGGCAGGGCGAAAATTAACTATGGCTACACCTTC.

This rearrangement joins TRBV3-1 (or the pseudogene TRBV3-2) to TRBJ2-2, with D possibly being TRBD1 (6 bases). The CDR3 loop spans 16 amino acids. V lost 6 bases to trimming and J lost 0 bases, with 14 bases between them. From germline, CDR1 is LGHDT and CDR2 YNNKEL (reference sequence). The chain's CDR3 is CASRQTGLANTGELFF. In DNA, the CDR3 is TGTGCCAGCAGACAAACAGGGTTGGCGAACACCGGGGAGCTGTTTTTT.

This clone was detected only a few times. The gene calls are TRBV5-1 and TRBJ2-7; 9 nucleotides align to TRBD1. V gave up 3 bases and J gave up 6 bases; unmatched junction bases: 4. Germline loops: CDR1 SGHRS, CDR2 YFSETQ. The length of the CDR3 is 13 residues. This CDR3 reads CASSSTTGGEQYF. For the CDR3, the DNA is TGCGCCAGCAGCTCAACGACAGGGGGCGAGCAGTACTTC. Full variable domain (rest looked up from reference TRBV5-1 and TRBJ2-7): KAGVTQTPRYLIKTRGQQVTLSCSPISGHRSVSWYQQTPGQGLQFLFEYFSETQRNKGNFPGRFSGRQFSNSRSEMNVSTLELGDSALYLCASSSTTGGEQYFGPGTRLTVT.

To note about this clone: The junction and the germline gene differ at one end; a read error may be behind it. Other nucleotide sequences from this sample produce the same CDR3. The chain recombines TRBV5-4 with TRBJ1-2; D possibly corresponds to TRBD1 (5 bases). The V gene's germline CDR1 is SGHNT and CDR2 YYREEE (reference sequence). The CDR3 spans 14 residues. The CDR3 coding sequence is TGTGCCAGCAGAGCCCAGGCAGGGAACTATGGCTACACCTTT. Residues: CASRAQAGNYGYTF.

This sequence joins TRBV19 and TRBJ2-2; 12 bases are a match to TRBD2. CDR1 is LNHDA, CDR2 SQIVND, per germline (reference sequence). This CDR3 comprises 19 residues. V was clipped by 6 bases and J by 4 bases; unmatched bases: 15. DNA for the CDR3: TGTGCCAGTAGGACCCCAAGGACTAGCGGGACCCGAGGCACCGGGGAGCTGTTTTTT. Amino acid sequence: CASRTPRTSGTRGTGELFF.

V is TRBV7-8 and J is TRBJ1-6, with a weak D call TRBD1 (5 bases). Germline loops: CDR1 SGHVS, CDR2 FQNEAQ. This CDR3 is 17 amino acids long. V was shortened by 4 bases and J by 3 bases, with 16 bases between the two germline ends. CDR3 sequence (DNA): TGTGCCAGCAGCTCGCCCAGACAGAGCCTCTATAATTCACCCCTCCACTTT. Its translation: CASSSPRQSLYNSPLHF.

The genes are TRBV9 and TRBJ2-5; maybe TRBD2 (5 bases). The CDR3 covers 14 residues. The germline V gene encodes CDR1 SGDLS and CDR2 YYNGEE. V lost 0 bases and J lost 7, with 13 bases in between. CDR3: CASSVGAGVGTQYF. CDR3 sequence (DNA): TGTGCCAGCAGCGTAGGGGCCGGGGTAGGGACCCAGTACTTC. Based on the CDR3 plus reference TRBV9 and TRBJ2-5, the full variable domain is DSGVTQTPKHLITATGQRVTLRCSPRSGDLSVYWYQQSLDQGLQFLIQYYNGEERAKGNILERFSAQQFPDLHSELNLSSLELGDSALYFCASSVGAGVGTQYFGPGTRLLVL.